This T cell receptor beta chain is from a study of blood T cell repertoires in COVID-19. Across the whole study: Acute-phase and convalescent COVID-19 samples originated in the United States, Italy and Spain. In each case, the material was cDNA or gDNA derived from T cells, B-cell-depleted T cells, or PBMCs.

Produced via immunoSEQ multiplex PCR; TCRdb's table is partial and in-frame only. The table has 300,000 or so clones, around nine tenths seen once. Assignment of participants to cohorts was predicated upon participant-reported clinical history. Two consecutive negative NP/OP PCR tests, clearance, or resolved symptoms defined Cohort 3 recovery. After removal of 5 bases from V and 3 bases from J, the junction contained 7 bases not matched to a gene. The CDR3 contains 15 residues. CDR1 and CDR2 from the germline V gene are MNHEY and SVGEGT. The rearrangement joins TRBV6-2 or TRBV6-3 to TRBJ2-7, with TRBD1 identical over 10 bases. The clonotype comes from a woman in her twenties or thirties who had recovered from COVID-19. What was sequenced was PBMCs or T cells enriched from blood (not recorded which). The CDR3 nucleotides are TGTGCCAGCAGTCCCCTGGGGACAGGGGACTACGAGCAGTACTTC. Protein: CASSPLGTGDYEQYF.